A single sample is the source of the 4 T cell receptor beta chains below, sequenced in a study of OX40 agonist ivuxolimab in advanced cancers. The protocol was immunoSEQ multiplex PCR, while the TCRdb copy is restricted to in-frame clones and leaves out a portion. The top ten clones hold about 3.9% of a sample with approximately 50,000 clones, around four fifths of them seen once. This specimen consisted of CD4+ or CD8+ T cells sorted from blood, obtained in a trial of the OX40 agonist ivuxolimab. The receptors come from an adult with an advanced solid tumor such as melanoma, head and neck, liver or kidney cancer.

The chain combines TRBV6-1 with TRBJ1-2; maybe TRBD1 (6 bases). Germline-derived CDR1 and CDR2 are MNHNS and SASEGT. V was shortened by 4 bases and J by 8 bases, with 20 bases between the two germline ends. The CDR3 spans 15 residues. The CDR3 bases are TGTGCCAGCAGTGCCGGACAGACGAATTGGGTCGGCTACACCTTC. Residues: CASSAGQTNWVGYTF.

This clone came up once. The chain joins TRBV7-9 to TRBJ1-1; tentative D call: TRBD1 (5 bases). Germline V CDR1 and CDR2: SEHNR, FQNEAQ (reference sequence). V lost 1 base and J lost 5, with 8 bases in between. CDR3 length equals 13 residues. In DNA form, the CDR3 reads TGTGCCAGCAGCTTAGAGAGACAGACTGAAGCTTTCTTT. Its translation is CASSLERQTEAFF.

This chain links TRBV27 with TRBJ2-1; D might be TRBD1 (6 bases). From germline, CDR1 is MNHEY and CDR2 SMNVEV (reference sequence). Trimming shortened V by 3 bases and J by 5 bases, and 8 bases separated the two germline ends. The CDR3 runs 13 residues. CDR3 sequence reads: CASSFYRDNEQFF. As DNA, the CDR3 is TGTGCCAGCAGTTTTTACAGGGACAATGAGCAGTTCTTC.

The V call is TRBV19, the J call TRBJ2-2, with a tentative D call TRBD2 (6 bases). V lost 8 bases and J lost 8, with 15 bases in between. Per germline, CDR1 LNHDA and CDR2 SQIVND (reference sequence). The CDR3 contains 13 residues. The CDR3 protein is CASSAGRLGELFF. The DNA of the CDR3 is TGTGCCAGTTCCGCGGGGAGATTGGGGGAGCTGTTTTTT. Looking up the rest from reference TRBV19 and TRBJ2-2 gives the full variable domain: DGGITQSPKYLFRKEGQNVTLSCEQNLNHDAMYWYRQDPGQGLRLIYYSQIVNDFQKGDIAEGYSVSREKKESFPLTVTSAQKNPTAFYLCASSAGRLGELFFGEGSRLTVL.